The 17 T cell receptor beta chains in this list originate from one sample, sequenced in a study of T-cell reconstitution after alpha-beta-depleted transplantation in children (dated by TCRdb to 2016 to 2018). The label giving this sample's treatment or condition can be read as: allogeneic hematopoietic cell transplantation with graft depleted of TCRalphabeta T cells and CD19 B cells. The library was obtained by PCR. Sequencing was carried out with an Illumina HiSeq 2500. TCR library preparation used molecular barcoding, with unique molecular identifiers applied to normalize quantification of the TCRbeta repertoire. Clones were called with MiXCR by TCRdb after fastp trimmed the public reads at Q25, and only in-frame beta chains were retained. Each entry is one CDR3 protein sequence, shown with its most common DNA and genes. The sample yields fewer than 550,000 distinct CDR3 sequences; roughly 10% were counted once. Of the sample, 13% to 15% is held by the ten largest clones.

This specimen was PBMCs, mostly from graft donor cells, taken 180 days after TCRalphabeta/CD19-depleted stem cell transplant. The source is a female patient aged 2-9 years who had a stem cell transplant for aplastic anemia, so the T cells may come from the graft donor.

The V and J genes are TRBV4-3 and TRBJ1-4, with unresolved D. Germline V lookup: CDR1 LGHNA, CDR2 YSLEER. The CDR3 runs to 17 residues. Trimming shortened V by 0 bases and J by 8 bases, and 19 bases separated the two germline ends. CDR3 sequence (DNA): TGCGCCAGCAGCCAAGATTCCACCGGGTCCTTGGACGAAAAACTGTTTTTT. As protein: CASSQDSTGSLDEKLFF.

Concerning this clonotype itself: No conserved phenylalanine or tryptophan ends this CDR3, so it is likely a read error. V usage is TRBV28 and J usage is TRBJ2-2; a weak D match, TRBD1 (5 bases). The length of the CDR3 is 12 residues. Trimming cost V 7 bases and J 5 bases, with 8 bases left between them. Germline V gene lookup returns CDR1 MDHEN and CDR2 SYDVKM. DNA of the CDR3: TGTGCCAGCACCTCAGGGACCGGGGAGCTGTTTTTG. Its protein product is CASTSGTGELFL.

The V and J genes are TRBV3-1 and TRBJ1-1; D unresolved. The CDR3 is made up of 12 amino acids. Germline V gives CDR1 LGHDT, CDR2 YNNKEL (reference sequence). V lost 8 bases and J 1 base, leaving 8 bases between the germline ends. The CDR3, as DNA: TGTGCCAGCGGGTGGTCGAACACTGAAGCTTTCTTT. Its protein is CASGWSNTEAFF.

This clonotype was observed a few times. This CDR3 reads CASRKDPSYNSPLHF. For the CDR3, the DNA is TGTGCCAGCAGAAAAGACCCCTCCTATAATTCACCCCTCCACTTT. The chain has TRBV7-2 and TRBJ1-6; D call uncertain. The germline V and J ends were trimmed by 6 bases and 0 bases, with 9 bases remaining between them. Per the germline V gene, CDR1 is SGHTA and CDR2 is FQGNSA. The CDR3 sequence is 15 residues long.

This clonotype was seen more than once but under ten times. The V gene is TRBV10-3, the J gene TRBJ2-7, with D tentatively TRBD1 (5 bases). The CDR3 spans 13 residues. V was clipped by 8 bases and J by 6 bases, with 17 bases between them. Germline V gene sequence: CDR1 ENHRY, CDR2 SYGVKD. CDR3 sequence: CAIEDPLGLEQYF. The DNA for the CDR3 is TGTGCCATCGAGGACCCATTGGGGCTCGAGCAGTACTTC.

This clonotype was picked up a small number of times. CDR3 in amino acids: CSASYSGDTQYF. CDR3 bases: TGCAGTGCTAGCTATTCGGGTGATACGCAGTATTTT. The rearrangement links TRBV20-1 to TRBJ2-3, with unresolved D. With 3 bases removed from V and 6 bases from J, the gap between germline ends came to 10 bases. Germline lookup yields CDR1 DFQATT and CDR2 SNEGSKA (reference sequence). The CDR3 is 12 residues long.

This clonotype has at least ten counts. This CDR3 is CSAPRGAYNEQFF. The CDR3 DNA sequence: TGCAGTGCTCCCAGGGGAGCCTACAATGAGCAGTTCTTC. The rearrangement uses TRBV20-1 and TRBJ2-1, with D perhaps TRBD1 (6 bases). Germline lookup yields CDR1 DFQATT and CDR2 SNEGSKA (reference sequence). Trimming took off 5 bases at V and 2 bases at J, with 10 bases between the two ends. There are 13 residues in the CDR3.

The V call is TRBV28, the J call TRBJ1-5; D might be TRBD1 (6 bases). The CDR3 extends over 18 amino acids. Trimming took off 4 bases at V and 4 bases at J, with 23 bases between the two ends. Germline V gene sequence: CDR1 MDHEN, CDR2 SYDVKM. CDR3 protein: CASSWAGAAGAGNQPQHF. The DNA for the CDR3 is TGTGCCAGCAGTTGGGCGGGGGCGGCGGGCGCGGGGAATCAGCCCCAGCATTTT.

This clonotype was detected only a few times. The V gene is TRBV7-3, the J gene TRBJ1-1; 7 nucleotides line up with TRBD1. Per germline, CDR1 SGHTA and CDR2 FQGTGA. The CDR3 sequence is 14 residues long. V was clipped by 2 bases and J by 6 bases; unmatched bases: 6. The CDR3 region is CASSLGTGAPEAFF. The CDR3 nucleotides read TGTGCCAGCAGCTTAGGAACAGGGGCCCCTGAAGCTTTCTTT.

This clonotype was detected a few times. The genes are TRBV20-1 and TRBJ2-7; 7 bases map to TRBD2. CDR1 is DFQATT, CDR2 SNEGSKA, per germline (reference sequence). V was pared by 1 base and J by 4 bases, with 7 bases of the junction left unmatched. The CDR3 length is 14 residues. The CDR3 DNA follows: TGCAGTGCTAGAGGACTAGCCCTCAGTTACGAGCAGTACTTC. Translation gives CSARGLALSYEQYF.

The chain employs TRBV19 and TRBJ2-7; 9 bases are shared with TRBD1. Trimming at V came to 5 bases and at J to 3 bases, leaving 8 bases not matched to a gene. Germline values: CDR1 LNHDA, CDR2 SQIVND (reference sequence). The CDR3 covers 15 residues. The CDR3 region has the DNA TGTGCCAGTAGTCCGTCCGGGACAGGGAACTACGAGCAGTACGTC. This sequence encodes CASSPSGTGNYEQYV.

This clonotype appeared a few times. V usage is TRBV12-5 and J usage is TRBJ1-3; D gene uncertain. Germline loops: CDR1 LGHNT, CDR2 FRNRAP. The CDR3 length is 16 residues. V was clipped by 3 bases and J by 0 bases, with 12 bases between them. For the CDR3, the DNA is TGTGCTAGTGGTTTTCGTGGGCGCCTCTCTGGAAACACCATATATTTT. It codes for CASGFRGRLSGNTIYF.

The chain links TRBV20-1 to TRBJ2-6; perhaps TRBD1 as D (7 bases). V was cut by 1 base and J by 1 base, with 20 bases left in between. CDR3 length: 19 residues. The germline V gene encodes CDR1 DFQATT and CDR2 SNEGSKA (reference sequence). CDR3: CSARGGRDSRQSGANVLTF. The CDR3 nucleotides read TGCAGTGCTAGAGGAGGGCGGGACAGCCGGCAATCTGGGGCCAACGTCCTGACTTTC.

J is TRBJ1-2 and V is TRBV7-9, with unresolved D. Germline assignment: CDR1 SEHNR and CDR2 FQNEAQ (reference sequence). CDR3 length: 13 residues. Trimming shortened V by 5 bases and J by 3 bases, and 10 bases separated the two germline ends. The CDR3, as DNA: TGTGCCAGCAGCCCCGGACTAGACTATGGCTACACCTTC. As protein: CASSPGLDYGYTF.

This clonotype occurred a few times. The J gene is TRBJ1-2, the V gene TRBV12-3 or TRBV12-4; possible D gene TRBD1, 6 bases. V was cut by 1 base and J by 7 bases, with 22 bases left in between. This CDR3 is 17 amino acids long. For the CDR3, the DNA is TGTGCCAGCAGTTTAGTTTCCCCGACAGGCTCTGCGGTTGGCTACACCTTC. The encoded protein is CASSLVSPTGSAVGYTF.

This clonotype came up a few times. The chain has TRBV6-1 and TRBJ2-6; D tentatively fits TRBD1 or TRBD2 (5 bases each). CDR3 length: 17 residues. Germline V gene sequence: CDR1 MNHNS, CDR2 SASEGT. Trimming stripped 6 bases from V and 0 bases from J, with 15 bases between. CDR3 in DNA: TGTGCCAGCAGAAAGGGACGGAACCTCTCTGGGGCCAACGTCCTGACTTTC. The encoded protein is CASRKGRNLSGANVLTF.

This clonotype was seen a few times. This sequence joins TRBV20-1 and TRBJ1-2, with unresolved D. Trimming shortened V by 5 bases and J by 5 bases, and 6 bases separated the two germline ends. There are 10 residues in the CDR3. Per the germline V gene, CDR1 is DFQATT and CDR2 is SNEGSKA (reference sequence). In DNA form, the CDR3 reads TGCAGTGCTGGACCGTATGGCTACACCTTC. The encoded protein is CSAGPYGYTF.